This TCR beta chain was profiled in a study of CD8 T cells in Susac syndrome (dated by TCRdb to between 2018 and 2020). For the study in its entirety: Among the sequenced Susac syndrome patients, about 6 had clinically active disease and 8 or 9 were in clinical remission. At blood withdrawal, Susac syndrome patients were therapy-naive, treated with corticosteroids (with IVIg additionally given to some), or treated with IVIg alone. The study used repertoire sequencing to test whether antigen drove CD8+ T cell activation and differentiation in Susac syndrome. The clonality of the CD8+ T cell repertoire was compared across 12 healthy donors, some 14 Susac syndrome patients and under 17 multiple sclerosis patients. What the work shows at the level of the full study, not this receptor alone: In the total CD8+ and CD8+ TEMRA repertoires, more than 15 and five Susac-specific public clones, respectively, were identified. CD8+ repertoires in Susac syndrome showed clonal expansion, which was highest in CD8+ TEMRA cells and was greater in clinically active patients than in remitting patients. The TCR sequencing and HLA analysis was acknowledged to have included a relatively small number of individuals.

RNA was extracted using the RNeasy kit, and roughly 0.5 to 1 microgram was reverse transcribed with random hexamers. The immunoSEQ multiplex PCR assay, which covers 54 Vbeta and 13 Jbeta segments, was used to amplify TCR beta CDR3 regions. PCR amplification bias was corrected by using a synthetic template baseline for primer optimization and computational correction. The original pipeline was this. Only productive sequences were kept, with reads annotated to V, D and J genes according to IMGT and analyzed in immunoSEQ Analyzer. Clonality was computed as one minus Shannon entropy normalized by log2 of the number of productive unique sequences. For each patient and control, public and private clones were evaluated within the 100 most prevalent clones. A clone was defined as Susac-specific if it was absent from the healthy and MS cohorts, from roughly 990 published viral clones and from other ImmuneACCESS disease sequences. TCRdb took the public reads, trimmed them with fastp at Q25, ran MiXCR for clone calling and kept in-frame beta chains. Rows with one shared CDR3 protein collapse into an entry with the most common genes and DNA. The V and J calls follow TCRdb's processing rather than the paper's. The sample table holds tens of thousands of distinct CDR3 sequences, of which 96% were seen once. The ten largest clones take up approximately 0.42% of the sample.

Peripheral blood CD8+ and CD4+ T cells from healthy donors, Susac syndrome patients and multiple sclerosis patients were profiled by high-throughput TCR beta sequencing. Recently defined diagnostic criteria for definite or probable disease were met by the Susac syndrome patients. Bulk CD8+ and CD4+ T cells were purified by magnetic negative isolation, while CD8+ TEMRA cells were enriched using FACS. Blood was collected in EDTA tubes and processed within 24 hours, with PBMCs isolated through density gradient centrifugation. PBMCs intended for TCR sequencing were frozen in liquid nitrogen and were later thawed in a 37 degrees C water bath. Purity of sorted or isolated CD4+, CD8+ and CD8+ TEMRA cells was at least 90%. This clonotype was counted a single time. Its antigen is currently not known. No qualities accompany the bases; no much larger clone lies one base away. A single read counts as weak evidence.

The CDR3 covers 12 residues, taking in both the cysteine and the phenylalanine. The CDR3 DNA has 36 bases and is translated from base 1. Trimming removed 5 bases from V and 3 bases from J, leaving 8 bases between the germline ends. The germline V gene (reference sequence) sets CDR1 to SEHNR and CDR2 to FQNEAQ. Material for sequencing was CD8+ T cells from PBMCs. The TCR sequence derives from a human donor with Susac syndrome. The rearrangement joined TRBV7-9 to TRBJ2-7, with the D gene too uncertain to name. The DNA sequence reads TGTGCCAGCAGCGACGTAGACTACGAGCAGTACTTC. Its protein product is CASSDVDYEQYF.